A selection of T cell receptor beta chains follows, all from one sample in a study of regulatory T cells in long-lasting Graves disease. TCRdb re-called the multiplex PCR reads through MiXCR, storing one row per CDR3 protein. The data show about 470,000 distinct CDR3 sequences, under 15% seen once. These data are also associated with another study on T cells in Graves' hyperthyroidism and ophthalmopathy.

Here the sequenced sample was peripheral blood mononuclear cells (PBMCs), taken at new diagnosis, from a patient treated with antithyroid drugs. The receptors come from a woman younger than 45 with Graves disease. The CDR3 runs from the conserved cysteine through the conserved F or W. D genes are given only for firm matches. Only some rows state a clone size, as once, few, many or a class for expanded clones.

TRBV11-2	.	many	TRBJ2-7	CASSLIAESYEQYF	TGTGCCAGCAGCTTAATAGCGGAGTCCTACGAGCAGTACTTC
TRBV13	.	many	TRBJ2-4	CASSGNRVSAKNIQYF	TGTGCCAGCAGCGGCAACAGGGTATCAGCCAAAAACATTCAGTACTTC
TRBV3-1	TRBD2	many	TRBJ2-5	CASSQDVSSGAKTQYF	TGTGCCAGCAGCCAAGATGTGTCTAGCGGGGCAAAGACCCAGTACTTC
TRBV4-2	.	.	TRBJ2-2	CASSQGMDSMRTGELFF	TGTGCCAGCAGCCAAGGAATGGACAGCATGAGGACCGGGGAGCTGTTTTTT
TRBV18	.	many	TRBJ2-7	CASSPASGTLPGEQYF	TGTGCCAGCTCACCAGCCTCCGGGACTCTCCCTGGCGAGCAGTACTTC
TRBV5-4	.	.	TRBJ1-2	CASPGPRVGFEANYGYTF	TGTGCCAGCCCCGGACCGCGAGTGGGGTTTGAGGCTAACTATGGCTACACCTTC
TRBV6-5	.	few	TRBJ2-7	CASSYSGLWGEQYF	TGTGCCAGCAGTTACTCGGGGTTGTGGGGGGAGCAGTACTTC
TRBV6-1	TRBD1	.	TRBJ2-7	CASSGRDSGSYEQYF	TGTGCCAGCAGTGGCCGGGACAGCGGCTCCTACGAGCAGTACTTC
TRBV27	.	once	TRBJ2-1	CASSPRPGPQETQFF	TGTGCCAGCAGTCCTCGTCCGGGACCCCAAGAGACCCAGTTCTTC
TRBV15	TRBD1	few	TRBJ1-5	CATSIGTGDQPQHF	TGTGCCACCAGCATCGGGACAGGGGATCAGCCCCAGCATTTT
TRBV6-2/TRBV6-3	.	few	TRBJ2-3	CASSYTSPTDTQYF	TGTGCCAGCAGTTACACTAGCCCAACAGATACGCAGTATTTT
TRBV6-9	.	.	TRBJ1-6	CASSYSGGAHYSPLHF	TGTGCCAGCAGTTACTCTGGGGGCGCGCATTATTCACCCCTCCACTTT
TRBV28	.	many	TRBJ1-4	CASSVSQANEKLFF	TGTGCCAGCAGTGTTTCTCAAGCTAATGAAAAACTGTTTTTT
TRBV7-6	TRBD2	.	TRBJ2-3	CASSPRLAGGGTDTQYF	TGTGCCAGCAGTCCACGACTAGCGGGAGGAGGAACAGATACGCAGTATTTT
TRBV11-2	.	many	TRBJ2-7	CASSLESGAYEQYF	TGTGCCAGCAGCTTAGAGTCAGGAGCCTACGAGCAGTACTTC